A single sample gave rise to the 9 T cell receptor beta chains below, sequenced in a study of cytomegalovirus exposure and HLA in healthy donors. Amplification used 60 Vbeta primers and 13 Jbeta primers. Clones were read by immunoSEQ multiplex PCR, and TCRdb kept only the in-frame ones, dropping some. This table has 180,000 or so clones, more than 70% appearing once. The specimen was PBMCs. The receptors stem from a middle-aged woman in good health and CMV-seropositive.

The sample holds a few counts of this clone. The gene calls are TRBV7-2 and TRBJ1-2; no firm D call. The CDR3 contains 13 residues. The V gene lost 1 base and the J gene lost 1 base, with 4 bases spanning the gap. Per germline, CDR1 SGHTA and CDR2 FQGNSA. The CDR3 protein is CASSLDNNYGYTF. CDR3 DNA sequence: TGTGCCAGCAGCTTAGACAATAACTATGGCTACACCTTC.

The V call is TRBV5-6, the J call TRBJ1-3, with D tentatively TRBD1 (6 bases). The V gene's germline CDR1 is SGHDT and CDR2 YYEEEE. V was shortened by 4 bases and J by 5 bases, with 16 bases between the two germline ends. This CDR3 has 15 amino acids. This CDR3 is CASSGRDTPRNTIYF. The CDR3 DNA reads TGTGCCAGCAGCGGTCGGGACACACCGCGAAACACCATATATTTT.

The V gene is TRBV29-1, the J gene TRBJ2-6; TRBD1 might be the D (6 bases). Trimming stripped 7 bases from V and 0 bases from J, with 19 bases between. CDR1 and CDR2 (germline): SQVTM, ANQGSEA. The CDR3 has 17 amino acids. CDR3 sequence reads: CSALHRAAISGANVLTF. DNA of the CDR3: TGCAGCGCTCTCCACAGGGCCGCCATCTCTGGGGCCAACGTCCTGACTTTC.

The rearrangement joins TRBV28 to TRBJ2-2; no firm D call. V was cut by 6 bases and J by 5 bases, with 4 bases left in between. Germline CDR1 MDHEN, CDR2 SYDVKM. The CDR3 is 11 residues long. CDR3 DNA sequence: TGTGCCAGCAGACTTACCGGGGAGCTGTTTTTT. Its translation: CASRLTGELFF.

The V and J genes are TRBV28 and TRBJ1-1, with 7 positions matching TRBD1. Germline V gives CDR1 MDHEN, CDR2 SYDVKM. This CDR3 spans 16 amino acids. V shed 5 bases and J 2 bases; nucleotides not matched to a gene: 11. The CDR3 DNA is TGTGCCAGCAGTAGTATTGGGACAGACTTTAACACTGAAGCTTTCTTT. Its translation is CASSSIGTDFNTEAFF.

The J gene is TRBJ2-1, the V gene TRBV4-2, with 11 nucleotides matching TRBD2. Germline loops: CDR1 LGHNA, CDR2 YNFKEQ. V trimming: 0 bases; J trimming: 9 bases; junction bases outside the gene matches: 7. The CDR3 is 16 residues long. CDR3 region: CASSQDRIAGGGEQFF. In DNA, the CDR3 is TGTGCCAGCAGCCAAGATCGGATAGCGGGGGGGGGTGAGCAGTTCTTC.

The CDR3 reads CASSFGVDLGQAVYGYTF. The CDR3 region has the DNA TGTGCCAGCAGCTTTGGGGTAGATCTGGGACAGGCAGTCTATGGCTACACCTTC. The chain recombines TRBV11-2 with TRBJ1-2; TRBD1 aligns across 8 bases. This CDR3 is built from 18 residues. CDR1 is SGHAT, CDR2 FQNNGV, per germline. Trimming at V came to 3 bases and at J to 4 bases, leaving 16 bases not matched to a gene.

A few counts support this clone. The chain carries TRBV6-1 and TRBJ1-3, with no clear D. The CDR3 is 13 residues long. Germline V gives CDR1 MNHNS, CDR2 SASEGT. V lost 8 bases and J lost 0, with 8 bases in between. In nucleotides, the CDR3 is TGTGCCAGCGAAGAGAGCTCTGGAAACACCATATATTTT. It specifies CASEESSGNTIYF.

The chain employs TRBV29-1 and TRBJ1-2; tentative D call: TRBD1 (6 bases). The germline CDR1 and CDR2 sequences are SQVTM and ANQGSEA. The V gene lost 5 bases and the J gene lost 8 bases, with 15 bases spanning the gap. The CDR3 has 12 amino acids. The CDR3 is CSVTGIERGYTF. The CDR3 DNA sequence: TGCAGCGTTACAGGGATCGAACGCGGCTACACCTTC.